The 12 T cell receptor beta chains listed next were all sequenced from one sample in a study of cytotoxic CD8 clonotypes in ibrutinib-treated CLL. Method: immunoSEQ multiplex PCR; TCRdb's copy keeps in-frame clones and lacks some. The profile covers around 300,000 clones, with almost 80% appearing a single time and 6.5% to 8.5% taken by the ten largest. Sequenced material: PBMCs, taken before ibrutinib treatment. Source of these receptors: a human donor with chronic lymphocytic leukemia.

The chain uses TRBV7-8 and TRBJ2-7; no clear D. V was clipped by 0 bases and J by 2 bases, with 5 bases between them. This CDR3 is built from 13 residues. The V gene's germline CDR1 is SGHVS and CDR2 FQNEAQ. The CDR3 loop reads CASSLAIPYEQYF. CDR3 nucleotides: TGTGCCAGCAGCTTAGCGATACCCTACGAGCAGTACTTC.

The J gene is TRBJ2-5, the V gene TRBV6-1, with D possibly matching TRBD2 (6 bases). Germline-derived CDR1 and CDR2 are MNHNS and SASEGT. V lost 4 bases to trimming and J lost 4 bases, with 16 bases between them. The CDR3 extends over 15 amino acids. The CDR3 DNA sequence: TGTGCCAGCAGTGGAGGTTACGGGGGATCAGAGACCCAGTACTTC. As protein: CASSGGYGGSETQYF.

DNA for the CDR3: TGTGCCAGCAGCCAGGCCGGGACTAGCAAGCAGTTCTTC. Translated, it gives CASSQAGTSKQFF. This chain connects TRBV4-2 to TRBJ2-1, with 9 bases fitting TRBD2. Germline CDR1 and CDR2: LGHNA and YNFKEQ. The trim removed 3 bases at V and 11 bases at J, leaving 5 bases unmatched. This CDR3 is built from 13 residues.

V is TRBV5-6 and J is TRBJ1-5, with no clear D. The V gene's germline CDR1 is SGHDT and CDR2 YYEEEE. V was clipped by 0 bases and J by 2 bases, with 9 bases between them. The CDR3 runs to 15 residues. In DNA form, the CDR3 reads TGTGCCAGCAGCTTGGGCAGGACTCGCAATCAGCCCCAGCATTTT. Protein: CASSLGRTRNQPQHF.

The chain recombines TRBV2 with TRBJ2-7; 10 bases align to TRBD2. J lost 3 bases, V lost 7 bases, and 9 bases had no gene match. The CDR3 runs to 15 residues. Germline V gene sequence: CDR1 SNHLY, CDR2 FYNNEI. The CDR3 nucleotides are TGTGCCAGCATGACGGGGTCTAGCGGGAGCTACGAGCAGTACTTC. Translated, it gives CASMTGSSGSYEQYF.

This clone was detected a few times. The V and J genes are TRBV5-1 and TRBJ2-2; 7 nucleotides line up with TRBD2. Germline-derived CDR1 and CDR2 are SGHRS and YFSETQ. The CDR3 is 17 amino acids. Trimming took 5 bases from V and 1 from J; bases not matched to a gene: 11. CDR3 region: CASRLSGATWNTGELFF. In DNA form, the CDR3 reads TGCGCCAGCAGATTAAGCGGGGCGACTTGGAACACCGGGGAGCTGTTTTTT.

The sample holds a few counts of this clone. CDR3 residues: CASSEGRVQPQHF. In nucleotides, the CDR3 is TGTGCCAGCAGTGAAGGTAGGGTGCAGCCCCAGCATTTT. The chain combines TRBV2 with TRBJ1-5; D gene unclear. The CDR3 is made up of 13 amino acids. The germline CDR1 and CDR2 sequences are SNHLY and FYNNEI. Between the trimmed V and J ends, which lost 1 base and 7 bases, there was a span of 8 bases.

This clone showed up just once. The chain is built from TRBV2 and TRBJ2-7; D possibly corresponds to TRBD1 (6 bases). Germline V gives CDR1 SNHLY, CDR2 FYNNEI. The CDR3 totals 14 residues. V lost 6 bases to trimming and J lost 0 bases, with 12 bases between them. The CDR3 DNA reads as TGTGCCAGCAGGTCGGACAGAAGCTCCTACGAGCAGTACTTC. It translates to CASRSDRSSYEQYF.

The rearrangement links TRBV5-1 to TRBJ2-7; D ambiguous. CDR1 is SGHRS, CDR2 YFSETQ, per germline. The CDR3 consists of 14 residues. Deletions cut 3 bases from V and 0 bases from J, with 10 bases between. Here the CDR3 DNA reads TGCGCCAGCAGCTGGCTGGGAAACTCCTACGAGCAGTACTTC. Protein product: CASSWLGNSYEQYF.

The chain joins TRBV5-1 to TRBJ2-1; 11 bases line up with TRBD2. The CDR3 contains 16 residues. CDR1 and CDR2 from the germline V gene are SGHRS and YFSETQ. V lost 3 bases, J lost 10 bases, and 12 bases stayed unmatched. CDR3 bases: TGCGCCAGCAGCTGGGATAGACTAGCGGGATTGCGGGAGCAGTTCTTC. It encodes CASSWDRLAGLREQFF.

This chain connects TRBV29-1 to TRBJ2-7; D not certain. This CDR3 comprises 12 residues. Germline lookup yields CDR1 SQVTM and CDR2 ANQGSEA. With 4 bases removed from V and 6 bases from J, the gap between germline ends came to 13 bases. This chain's CDR3 is CSVGFSDREQYF. CDR3 DNA sequence: TGCAGCGTTGGTTTCAGCGATCGCGAGCAGTACTTC.

J is TRBJ2-1 and V is TRBV7-7; tentative D call: TRBD1 (5 bases). The ends were cut back, 2 bases at V and 2 bases at J, with 10 bases in the middle. The CDR3 is 15 residues long. Germline values: CDR1 SSHAT, CDR2 FNYEAQ (reference sequence). CDR3 region: CASSLQGAAYNEQFF. CDR3 bases: TGTGCCAGCAGCTTACAAGGGGCGGCCTACAATGAGCAGTTCTTC.